The source of this T cell receptor beta chain is a study of OX40 agonist ivuxolimab in advanced cancers. The ends were cut back, 8 bases at V and 11 bases at J, with 20 bases in the middle. Germline loops: CDR1 SNHLY, CDR2 FYNNEI. The CDR3 extends over 13 amino acids. TCRdb's table, derived via immunoSEQ multiplex PCR, lists solely in-frame clones and lacks some. The sample shows 98,000 or so clones, less than 95% of them seen only once. V and J are TRBV2 and TRBJ2-3; D not certain. The sequenced sample was CD4+ or CD8+ T cells sorted from blood, obtained in a trial of the OX40 agonist ivuxolimab. This sequence originates from an adult with an advanced solid tumor such as melanoma, head and neck, liver or kidney cancer. CDR3 DNA: TGTGCCAGCGTGGCTGCGGCGGAAGGTGGGCAGTATTTT. It yields the protein CASVAAAEGGQYF.